This section outlines one T cell receptor (beta chain) sequence together with its context. This entry belongs to a study of radiotherapy plus CTLA-4 blockade in lung cancer. Whole-study context: Disease control reached roughly 33%, with objective responses in approximately 17%.

There are 15 residues in the CDR3. Germline lookup yields CDR1 SGHDN and CDR2 FVKESK. After removal of 4 bases from V and 6 bases from J, the junction contained 8 bases not matched to a gene. Assay used: immunoSEQ multiplex PCR; TCRdb lists only in-frame clones, some missing. The data contain some 110,000 clones, 65% to 85% of them singletons. This sequence originates from a human donor with non-small cell lung cancer who had a partial response to radiotherapy plus ipilimumab. The input for sequencing was peripheral blood, taken from a patient treated with radiotherapy plus ipilimumab. The V call is TRBV14, the J call TRBJ1-1; 10 bases align to TRBD1. The CDR3 spells CASSLRQGALAEAFF. The DNA for the CDR3 is TGTGCCAGCAGCCTAAGACAGGGGGCTTTGGCTGAAGCTTTCTTT.